Presented here are 17 T cell receptor beta chains from one specimen sequenced in a study of identifying expanded T cells in peripheral blood. Only in-frame clones appear in the TCRdb table, and some are missing; sequencing was by immunoSEQ multiplex PCR. The table has 100,000 to 150,000 clones, roughly 90% seen once. Source material: blood. These TCRs come from a person aged 18 to 70 in good health.

This chain links TRBV27 with TRBJ2-1; 9 nucleotides match TRBD2. This CDR3 has 16 amino acids. The junction had 14 bases not matched to a gene; V was cut back by 7 bases and J by 7 bases. Germline CDR1 MNHEY, CDR2 SMNVEV (reference sequence). CDR3 nucleotides: TGTGCCAGCACCCAGTTGGGGCTAGCGGGGAGAAATGAGCAGTTCTTC. It is translated as CASTQLGLAGRNEQFF.

The chain recombines TRBV6-5 with TRBJ1-6; 8 bases are shared with TRBD1. Germline V gene data show CDR1 as MNHEY and CDR2 as SVGAGI. Unmatched junction bases numbered 5, after V lost 4 bases and J lost 9 bases. The CDR3 is made up of 14 amino acids. CDR3 nucleotide sequence: TGTGCCAGCAGTTCCCAGGGGGCGGGTTCACCCCTCCACTTT. Amino acid sequence: CASSSQGAGSPLHF.

The rearrangement uses TRBV6-4 and TRBJ2-1; D is perhaps TRBD2 (5 bases). Per germline, CDR1 MRHNA and CDR2 SNTAGT. This CDR3 comprises 17 residues. Trimming left V 10 bases short and J 9 bases short, with 31 bases between. The CDR3 here is CAIPLPNGLKWGAEQFF. The CDR3 coding sequence is TGTGCCATCCCGCTCCCTAACGGTCTTAAGTGGGGAGCTGAGCAGTTCTTC.

The chain recombines TRBV9 with TRBJ2-3, with TRBD2 matching 15 bases. Trimming removed 4 bases from V and 6 bases from J; junction bases left unmatched: 3. CDR1 and CDR2 from the germline V gene are SGDLS and YYNGEE. The CDR3 runs 15 residues. The CDR3 nucleotides read TGTGCCAGCAGCCGGACTAGCGGGGGGGCTGATACGCAGTATTTT. This encodes CASSRTSGGADTQYF.

This chain links TRBV7-2 with TRBJ2-2; maybe TRBD2 (5 bases). V lost 4 bases and J lost 4, with 19 bases in between. The length of the CDR3 is 17 residues. Germline assignment: CDR1 SGHTA and CDR2 FQGNSA. CDR3 loop: CASSSPPIARGTGELFF. Written as DNA, the CDR3 is TGTGCCAGCAGCTCTCCCCCAATAGCGAGAGGCACCGGGGAGCTGTTTTTT. The full variable domain, completed using reference TRBV7-2 and TRBJ2-2, is GAGVSQSPSNKVTEKGKDVELRCDPISGHTALYWYRQSLGQGLEFLIYFQGNSAPDKSGLPSDRFSAERTGGSVSTLTIQRTQQEDSAVYLCASSSPPIARGTGELFFGEGSRLTVL.

The rearrangement uses TRBV19 and TRBJ2-1; 15 bases are a match to TRBD2. The CDR3 loop spans 18 amino acids. V lost 10 bases, J lost 3 bases, and 13 bases stayed unmatched. Germline values: CDR1 LNHDA, CDR2 SQIVND (reference sequence). The CDR3 is CATRQGLGLAGGYNEQFF. CDR3 nucleotide sequence: TGTGCCACCAGACAGGGATTGGGACTAGCGGGAGGCTACAATGAGCAGTTCTTC.

This chain connects TRBV29-1 to TRBJ2-7; D gene ambiguous. Germline-derived CDR1 and CDR2 are SQVTM and ANQGSEA. V was trimmed by 4 bases and J by 1 base, leaving 8 bases between them. CDR3 length: 12 amino acids. CDR3 nucleotides: TGCAGCGTTGCAAGTCAGTCCTACGAGCAGTACTTC. It codes for CSVASQSYEQYF.

This chain joins TRBV2 and TRBJ1-5; 7 positions agree with TRBD1. CDR3 length: 14 residues. V lost 6 bases to trimming and J lost 3 bases; unmatched junction nucleotides: 5. Germline V lookup: CDR1 SNHLY, CDR2 FYNNEI. CDR3 in DNA: TGTGCCAGCAGACCCGGGACAGCCAATCAGCCCCAGCATTTT. Amino acid sequence: CASRPGTANQPQHF.

V and J are TRBV28 and TRBJ1-1, with unresolved D. The germline V gene encodes CDR1 MDHEN and CDR2 SYDVKM. The CDR3 covers 11 residues. Deletions cut 6 bases from V and 6 bases from J, with 8 bases between. CDR3 coding DNA: TGTGCCAGCAGGCAGGAACCTGAAGCTTTCTTT. This sequence encodes CASRQEPEAFF.

This chain joins TRBV6-5 and TRBJ1-4, with unresolved D. The CDR3 covers 12 residues. Trimming stripped 10 bases from V and 2 bases from J, with 8 bases between. CDR1 and CDR2 from the germline V gene are MNHEY and SVGAGI. CDR3 sequence: CAIGETNEKLFF. For the CDR3, the DNA is TGTGCCATCGGGGAGACTAATGAAAAACTGTTTTTT.

This chain connects TRBV6-5 to TRBJ1-5; D is ambiguous. V lost 2 bases and J 4 bases, leaving 6 bases between the germline ends. Germline lookup yields CDR1 MNHEY and CDR2 SVGAGI. This CDR3 is built from 13 residues. CDR3 DNA sequence: TGTGCCAGCAGTTACGGGCAGAATCAGCCCCAGCATTTT. Translation gives CASSYGQNQPQHF.

By proportion, this clone is medium-sized. This chain connects TRBV11-1 to TRBJ2-7; D gene uncertain. CDR1 and CDR2 from the germline V gene are SGHAT and FQDESV (reference sequence). The CDR3 consists of 15 residues. V shed 5 bases and J shed 2 bases, with 16 bases lying between them. The CDR3 DNA sequence: TGTGCCAGCAGCCCATCTCCCGGCAGAGCCTACGAGCAGTACTTC. Translation: CASSPSPGRAYEQYF. The variable domain in full, completed from reference TRBV11-1 and TRBJ2-7, reads EAEVAQSPRYKITEKSQAVAFWCDPISGHATLYWYRQILGQGPELLVQFQDESVVDDSQLPKDRFSAERLKGVDSTLKIQPAELGDSAMYLCASSPSPGRAYEQYFGPGTRLTVT.

V usage is TRBV7-9 and J usage is TRBJ2-1; 9 bases align to TRBD2. From germline, CDR1 is SEHNR and CDR2 FQNEAQ (reference sequence). The J segment lost 5 bases and the V segment lost 3 bases, leaving 5 bases of the junction unmatched. The CDR3 covers 15 residues. The CDR3 nucleotides are TGTGCCAGCAGCTTCCTGGGACTAGCCGACAATGAGCAGTTCTTC. Protein product: CASSFLGLADNEQFF.

V and J are TRBV6-6 and TRBJ2-7; D is unclear. V dropped 7 bases and J dropped 6 bases, with 19 bases sitting between them. In germline, CDR1 is MNHNY, CDR2 SVGAGI (reference sequence). The CDR3 runs to 14 residues. Here the CDR3 DNA reads TGTGCCAGCACCCCGGGCACCGGGCATTCCGAGCAGTACTTC. This gives the protein CASTPGTGHSEQYF.

Here the CDR3 DNA reads TGTGCCATCAGTGGATCGGGGAACCAAGAGACCCAGTACTTC. This gives the protein CAISGSGNQETQYF. V and J are TRBV10-3 and TRBJ2-5, with D perhaps TRBD2 (5 bases). With 4 bases removed from V and 0 bases from J, the gap between germline ends came to 9 bases. From germline, CDR1 is ENHRY and CDR2 SYGVKD. The CDR3 covers 14 residues.

This clone was detected once. The chain carries TRBV7-6 and TRBJ2-6, with D uncertain. From germline, CDR1 is SGHVS and CDR2 FNYEAQ. Deletions cut 5 bases from V and 0 bases from J, with 14 bases between. The CDR3 runs to 17 residues. The CDR3 sequence: CASSQETPNSGANVLTF. The CDR3 DNA sequence: TGTGCCAGCAGCCAAGAGACTCCAAACTCTGGGGCCAACGTCCTGACTTTC.

The V and J genes are TRBV2 and TRBJ2-3; D gene ambiguous. V was trimmed by 5 bases and J by 0 bases, leaving 9 bases between them. The length of the CDR3 is 14 residues. From germline, CDR1 is SNHLY and CDR2 FYNNEI. CDR3: CASSPVSSTDTQYF. CDR3 sequence (DNA): TGTGCCAGCAGTCCGGTTTCTAGCACAGATACGCAGTATTTT.